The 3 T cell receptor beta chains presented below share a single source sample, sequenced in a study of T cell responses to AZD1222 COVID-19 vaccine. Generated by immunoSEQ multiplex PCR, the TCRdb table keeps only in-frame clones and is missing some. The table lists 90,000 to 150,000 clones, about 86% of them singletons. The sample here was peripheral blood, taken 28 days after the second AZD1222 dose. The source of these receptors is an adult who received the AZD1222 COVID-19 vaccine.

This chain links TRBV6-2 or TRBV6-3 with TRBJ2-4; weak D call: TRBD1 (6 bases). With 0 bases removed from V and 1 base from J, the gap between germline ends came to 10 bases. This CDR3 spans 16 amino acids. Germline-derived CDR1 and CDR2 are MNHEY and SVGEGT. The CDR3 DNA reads TGTGCCAGCAGTTACTCGACAGGACCCGCCAAAAACATTCAGTACTTC. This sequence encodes CASSYSTGPAKNIQYF.

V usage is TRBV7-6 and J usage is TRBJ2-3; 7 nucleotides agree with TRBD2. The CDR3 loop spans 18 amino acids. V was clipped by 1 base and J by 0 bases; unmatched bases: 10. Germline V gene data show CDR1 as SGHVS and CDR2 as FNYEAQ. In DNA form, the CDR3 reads TGTGCCAGCAGCTTAGGACCCGGGACTAAATCTAGCACAGATACGCAGTATTTT. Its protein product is CASSLGPGTKSSTDTQYF.

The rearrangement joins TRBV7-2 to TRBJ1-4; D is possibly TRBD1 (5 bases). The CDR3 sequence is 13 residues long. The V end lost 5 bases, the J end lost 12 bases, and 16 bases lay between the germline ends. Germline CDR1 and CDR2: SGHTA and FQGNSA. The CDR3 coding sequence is TGTGCCAGCAGCACCGGGACCGCCTATCAACTGTTTTTT. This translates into CASSTGTAYQLFF. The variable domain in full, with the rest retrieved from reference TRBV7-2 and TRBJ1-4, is GAGVSQSPSNKVTEKGKDVELRCDPISGHTALYWYRQSLGQGLEFLIYFQGNSAPDKSGLPSDRFSAERTGGSVSTLTIQRTQQEDSAVYLCASSTGTAYQLFFGSGTQLSVL.